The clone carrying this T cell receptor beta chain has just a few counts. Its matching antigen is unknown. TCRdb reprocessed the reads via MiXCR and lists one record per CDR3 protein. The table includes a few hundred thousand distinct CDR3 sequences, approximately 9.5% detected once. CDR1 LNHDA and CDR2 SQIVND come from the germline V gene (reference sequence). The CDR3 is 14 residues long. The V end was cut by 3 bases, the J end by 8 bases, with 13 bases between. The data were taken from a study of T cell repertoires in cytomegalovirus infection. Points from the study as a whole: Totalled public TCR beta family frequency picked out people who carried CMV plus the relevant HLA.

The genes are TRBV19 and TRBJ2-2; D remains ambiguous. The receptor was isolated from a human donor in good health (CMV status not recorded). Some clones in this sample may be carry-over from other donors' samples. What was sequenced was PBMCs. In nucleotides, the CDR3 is TGTGCCAGTAGTATGTTAGGAGCTCTTGGGGAGCTGTTTTTT. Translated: CASSMLGALGELFF.